The present TCR beta chain was sequenced within a study of blood T cell repertoires in COVID-19. Original processing notes: Reference gene primer amplification yielded estimated nucleated cell counts. TCRdb's copy holds only in-frame clones and misses some; the assay was immunoSEQ multiplex PCR. V and J calls and clone size come straight from that table; D and trimming were deduced from the DNA. Of around 280,000 clones in the sample, about 85% were seen once. Trimming removed 1 base from V and 0 bases from J; junction bases left unmatched: 8. CDR1 and CDR2 (germline): LNHDA, SQIVND (reference sequence). The CDR3 has 18 residues.

The sequence was collected from a woman between 45 and 60 years old who had recovered from COVID-19. Sequenced: peripheral blood. The V gene is TRBV19, the J gene TRBJ1-5; 8 nucleotides agree with TRBD1. The CDR3 reads CASSIGGQDLYSNQPQHF. The CDR3 coding sequence is TGTGCCAGTAGTATAGGGGGACAGGACCTATATAGCAATCAGCCCCAGCATTTT.